This T cell receptor beta chain emerged from a study of OX40 agonist ivuxolimab in advanced cancers. General notes on the study: Ivuxolimab was a fully human IgG2 agonistic monoclonal antibody targeting the costimulatory receptor OX40 (CD134). The paper reports the monotherapy dose-escalation portion (N of about 47 patients) of the phase I ivuxolimab trial. Peripheral TCRbeta sequencing aimed to test whether ivuxolimab altered TCR sequence diversity and caused clonal T-cell expansion. Patients were allowed to have had prior anti-PD-1, anti-PD-L1 or anti-CTLA-4 therapy, and approximately 41% of the dose-escalation patients had previously received checkpoint inhibitors. In the dose-escalation cohort, roughly 80% of patients were male, and the mean age was approximately 64 years, with a range of about 20 to 79. Intravenous ivuxolimab was administered to patients every 2 weeks at six dose levels: 0.01, 0.1, 0.3, 1.5, 3 and 10 mg/kg. Partial responses were achieved by three dose-escalation patients, of whom one had hepatocellular carcinoma and two had cutaneous melanoma. Of the roughly 50 dose-escalation patients, hepatocellular carcinoma was present in roughly 19, melanoma in roughly 15, renal cell carcinoma in 9 and head and neck cancer in 9. Here is what the overall study found, with its caveats: After ivuxolimab, more expanded clones were found on average in CD8+ T cells than in CD4+ T cells. Clonal expansion of both CD4+ and CD8+ blood T cells was observed from baseline to week 6 at doses 0.1 to 3.0 mg/kg. Low levels of normalized T-cell clonal expansion were also seen in some nonresponding patients. Which antigens the clonally expanded peripheral T cells were specific for was not determined. In the 0.1-3.0 mg/kg groups, partial responders had among the lowest normalized peripheral clonal expansion, particularly in CD8+ T cells.

Comment on this clone: This clone's antigen is unknown. No base-level quality is on record; no much larger clone is a single base apart.

Genomic DNA was extracted from sorted cells for sequencing of the TCRbeta CDR3 region. The immunoSEQ Assay was used to sequence the TCRbeta CDR3 regions. TCRdb provides this immuneACCESS table in a form limited to in-frame rearrangements. Some clones are lacking; in checked studies, under half of them reflect an unresolved V gene, and why the rest are absent is not known. This sample comprises 70,000 to 90,000 clones, 91% of them detected only once. The ten largest clones add up to 8.4% of the sample. The trial excluded patients who had a history of autoimmune disease or who were on systemic immunosuppression. Peripheral blood for TCR sequencing was collected from all dose cohorts at baseline, on cycle 4 day 1, and on cycle 7 day 1. Samples were obtained from an open-label, multicenter, first-in-human phase I dose-escalation trial of ivuxolimab. Adults with locally advanced or metastatic melanoma, renal cell carcinoma, hepatocellular carcinoma or head and neck squamous cell carcinoma were enrolled in the trial. Before TCR sequencing, CD4+ and CD8+ T cells were separately sorted from peripheral blood.

A distance of 13 bases separates the germline ends of V and J, which lose 0 bases and 4 bases respectively. The CDR3 starts with the cysteine, ends with the phenylalanine, and has 15 residues. CDR3 DNA is the only sequence kept; it has 45 bases, read in frame from the first base. CDR1 and CDR2, looked up from the germline V gene, are SGDLS and YYNGEE. The sequences come from CD4+ or CD8+ T cells sorted from blood, collected in a trial of the OX40 agonist ivuxolimab. This chain joins TRBV9 to TRBJ1-2; a confident D gene designation cannot be given. This clonotype was obtained from an adult with an advanced solid tumor such as melanoma, head and neck, liver or kidney cancer. Read as DNA, the sequence is TGTGCCAGCAGCGTAGACGGTTCTTCACCCTATGGCTACACCTTC. Translated, it gives CASSVDGSSPYGYTF.